Each of the 21 T cell receptor beta chains below was sequenced from the same sample in a study of T cells in Graves' hyperthyroidism and ophthalmopathy. RNA transcripts gave rise to amplified TCR beta CDR3 regions. Primed by the HTBI set, a first-round RT-PCR was run on the TCR CDR3. TCRdb itself ran the multiplex PCR reads through MiXCR, one entry per CDR3 protein. The data contain some 580,000 distinct CDR3 sequences, around 15% of them seen just once; the ten biggest clones take up more than 3%. Sequencing was carried out using blood. The receptor set was obtained from a woman aged 40-49 years with Graves' ophthalmopathy.

Many counts were recorded for this clonotype. V is TRBV7-9 and J is TRBJ2-3; maybe TRBD2 (7 bases). The V and J ends lost 5 bases and 2 bases respectively, with 14 bases between them. The CDR3 has 15 amino acids. CDR1 is SEHNR and CDR2 is FQNEAQ in the germline V gene (reference sequence). CDR3 nucleotides: TGTGCCAGCAGCGGGGGGCTAGCGGACACAGATACGCAGTATTTT. Amino acid sequence: CASSGGLADTDTQYF.

The gene calls are TRBV2 and TRBJ1-2; TRBD1 is a possible D gene (5 bases). The CDR3 covers 13 residues. The germline V gene encodes CDR1 SNHLY and CDR2 FYNNEI. The V end was cut by 6 bases, the J end by 8 bases, with 16 bases between. In DNA form, the CDR3 reads TGTGCCAGCAGGGGACCGGGCACCGGCGGCTACACCTTC. It yields the protein CASRGPGTGGYTF. Variable domain in full (rest from reference TRBV2 and TRBJ1-2): EPEVTQTPSHQVTQMGQEVILRCVPISNHLYFYWYRQILGQKVEFLVSFYNNEISEKSEIFDDQFSVERPDGSNFTLKIRSTKLEDSAMYFCASRGPGTGGYTFGSGTRLTVV.

This clonotype occurred many times. The chain has TRBV5-1 and TRBJ1-1; D unclear. The V end was cut by 1 base, the J end by 0 bases, with 4 bases between. The CDR3 spans 13 residues. Per the germline V gene, CDR1 is SGHRS and CDR2 is YFSETQ. For the CDR3, the DNA is TGCGCCAGCAGCTTGTTTATGAACACTGAAGCTTTCTTT. Its translation is CASSLFMNTEAFF.

The chain recombines TRBV2 with TRBJ2-6, with TRBD1 matching over 10 bases. CDR1 and CDR2 (germline): SNHLY, FYNNEI. This CDR3 has 16 amino acids. V was clipped by 6 bases and J by 1 base; unmatched bases: 3. The chain's CDR3 is CASRGQGRSGANVLTF. CDR3 nucleotide sequence: TGTGCCAGCAGGGGACAGGGGAGGTCTGGGGCCAACGTCCTGACTTTC.

This clonotype was found many times. The chain links TRBV5-1 to TRBJ2-7; D is undetermined. The CDR3 totals 14 residues. V gave up 1 base and J gave up 7 bases, with 15 bases separating them. Germline-derived CDR1 and CDR2 are SGHRS and YFSETQ. CDR3 DNA: TGCGCCAGCAGCTTGATTGTTCCCCCAACAGAGCAGTACTTC. This sequence encodes CASSLIVPPTEQYF. Variable domain in full (rest from reference TRBV5-1 and TRBJ2-7): KAGVTQTPRYLIKTRGQQVTLSCSPISGHRSVSWYQQTPGQGLQFLFEYFSETQRNKGNFPGRFSGRQFSNSRSEMNVSTLELGDSALYLCASSLIVPPTEQYFGPGTRLTVT.

This clonotype was observed many times. The CDR3 reads CASSLDGYTGANVLTF. The CDR3 DNA reads as TGCGCCAGCAGCTTAGATGGGTACACTGGGGCCAACGTCCTGACTTTC. This rearrangement joins TRBV5-1 to TRBJ2-6; D gene uncertain. The CDR3 loop spans 16 amino acids. CDR1 and CDR2 (germline): SGHRS, YFSETQ. Trimming pared 2 bases from V and 2 bases from J, leaving 11 bases between.

This clonotype appeared many times. CDR3 sequence: CASSLGTGIYNEQFF. CDR3 nucleotides: TGTGCCAGCAGTTTGGGGACAGGCATCTACAATGAGCAGTTCTTC. The chain links TRBV12-3 or TRBV12-4 to TRBJ2-1, with 8 bases aligning to TRBD1. The CDR3 sequence is 15 residues long. V lost 3 bases, J lost 3 bases, and 4 bases stayed unmatched.

The genes are TRBV28 and TRBJ1-5; D gene uncertain. Trimming left V 3 bases short and J 2 bases short, with 8 bases between. Germline CDR1 MDHEN, CDR2 SYDVKM. This CDR3 spans 14 amino acids. In DNA, the CDR3 is TGTGCCAGCAGTTTCCCCTGGGGCAATCAGCCCCAGCATTTT. Its translation is CASSFPWGNQPQHF.

The rearrangement uses TRBV20-1 and TRBJ2-7, with 8 bases lining up with TRBD1. The CDR3 is 14 residues long. With V trimmed by 4 bases and J by 2 bases, 7 bases remained unmatched. CDR1 and CDR2 (germline): DFQATT, SNEGSKA (reference sequence). The CDR3 loop is CSANDRGGTYEQYF. DNA of the CDR3: TGCAGTGCTAATGACAGGGGAGGCACCTACGAGCAGTACTTC.

This clonotype was detected only a few times. The chain couples TRBV7-2 to TRBJ1-2; D gene ambiguous. From germline, CDR1 is SGHTA and CDR2 FQGNSA. V shed 5 bases and J shed 6 bases, with 10 bases lying between them. The CDR3 is made up of 12 amino acids. The CDR3, as DNA: TGTGCCAGCAGCCTATATACAAATGGCTACACCTTC. Translating it yields CASSLYTNGYTF.

This clonotype has a count of ten or more. The DNA for the CDR3 is TGTGCCAGCCTCGCGACAGGGATCGGAAACACCATATATTTT. This encodes CASLATGIGNTIYF. The J gene is TRBJ1-3, the V gene TRBV2, with 7 bases matching TRBD1. This CDR3 spans 14 amino acids. V shed 8 bases, J shed 4 bases, and the junction held 8 bases outside the gene matches. In germline, CDR1 is SNHLY, CDR2 FYNNEI.

This clonotype appeared many times. This chain uses TRBV29-1 with TRBJ2-5; TRBD1 agrees at 8 bases. This CDR3 region has 15 residues. Germline CDR1 SQVTM, CDR2 ANQGSEA. V was clipped by 1 base and J by 5 bases; unmatched bases: 9. The chain's CDR3 is CSVEGSRGRRETQYF. The CDR3 coding sequence is TGCAGCGTTGAAGGCTCCAGGGGGCGCAGGGAGACCCAGTACTTC.

J is TRBJ2-2 and V is TRBV20-1; weak D call: TRBD1 (7 bases). The V gene lost 3 bases and the J gene lost 4 bases, with 15 bases spanning the gap. Germline assignment: CDR1 DFQATT and CDR2 SNEGSKA (reference sequence). The CDR3 is made up of 15 amino acids. CDR3 sequence (DNA): TGCAGTGCTAGTGGAGGGACAGACGGCACCGGGGAGCTGTTTTTT. It is translated as CSASGGTDGTGELFF.

The chain links TRBV28 to TRBJ2-7, with D unresolved. The V and J ends lost 1 base and 9 bases respectively, with 10 bases between them. The germline CDR1 and CDR2 sequences are MDHEN and SYDVKM. The CDR3 is 12 amino acids. The CDR3 DNA reads as TGTGCCAGCAGTTTATTGGGGAATGGGCAGTACTTC. Translation: CASSLLGNGQYF.

The rearrangement links TRBV20-1 to TRBJ2-1; 10 positions match TRBD2. The V gene end was trimmed by 0 bases and the J gene end by 3 bases; junction bases not matched to a gene: 8. CDR1 is DFQATT and CDR2 is SNEGSKA in the germline V gene (reference sequence). The CDR3 loop spans 17 amino acids. The DNA for the CDR3 is TGCAGTGCTAGAGATCTTGGTAGCGGGGGGCTCTACAATGAGCAGTTCTTC. Translation gives CSARDLGSGGLYNEQFF.

V is TRBV10-3 and J is TRBJ1-3; no firm D call. Trimming stripped 8 bases from V and 0 bases from J, with 5 bases between. The CDR3 has 12 amino acids. Germline V lookup: CDR1 ENHRY, CDR2 SYGVKD. CDR3 amino acids: CAIGGSGNTIYF. The CDR3 region has the DNA TGTGCCATCGGAGGCTCTGGAAACACCATATATTTT.

This chain joins TRBV2 and TRBJ2-5; TRBD2 aligns across 11 bases. Germline CDR1 SNHLY, CDR2 FYNNEI. The CDR3 runs 18 residues. The junction had 14 bases not matched to a gene; V was cut back by 5 bases and J by 3 bases. The CDR3 region is CASSSGTSGPGIEETQYF. The CDR3 coding sequence is TGTGCCAGCAGTTCCGGGACTAGCGGACCCGGGATTGAAGAGACCCAGTACTTC.

This chain joins TRBV6-6 and TRBJ1-1, with 8 bases that match TRBD1. This CDR3 region has 15 residues. J lost 12 bases, V lost 0 bases, and 12 bases had no gene match. Germline V lookup: CDR1 MNHNY, CDR2 SVGAGI (reference sequence). CDR3: CASSYSIFTGGQSFF. The CDR3 DNA reads as TGTGCCAGCAGTTACTCGATATTTACAGGGGGACAATCTTTCTTT.

This clonotype was recorded many times. V is TRBV20-1 and J is TRBJ2-7; either TRBD1 or TRBD2 may supply D (5 bases each). This CDR3 comprises 17 residues. Trimming removed 2 bases at V and 2 bases at J, with 22 bases between. The germline V gene has CDR1 DFQATT and CDR2 SNEGSKA (reference sequence). CDR3 region: CSARSLGDAKFPYEQYF. CDR3 nucleotide sequence: TGCAGTGCTAGATCCTTAGGGGACGCAAAGTTCCCCTACGAGCAGTACTTC.

The chain links TRBV29-1 to TRBJ1-1; D is undetermined. The V gene's germline CDR1 is SQVTM and CDR2 ANQGSEA. V shed 5 bases and J shed 4 bases, with 14 bases lying between them. There are 13 residues in the CDR3. CDR3 loop: CSVRMGGVTEAFF. The CDR3 nucleotides are TGCAGCGTTAGAATGGGTGGGGTCACTGAAGCTTTCTTT.

As regards this clonotype: One base away lies a much larger clone, so this may be a sequencing read error. The genes are TRBV27 and TRBJ1-2; a possible D gene is TRBD1 (5 bases). This CDR3 contains 14 residues. Germline lookup yields CDR1 MNHEY and CDR2 SMNVEV (reference sequence). CDR3 loop: CANSLIGTVYGYTF. The CDR3 coding sequence is TGTGCCAACAGTTTAATTGGGACGGTCTATGGCTACACCTTC.